These T cell receptor beta chains were read from a single sample in a study of T cell repertoires in cytomegalovirus infection. For these receptors, no antigen is known. TCRdb used MiXCR to reprocess the reads, holding one entry per CDR3 protein. This table has roughly 180,000 distinct CDR3 sequences, about 20% appearing once. The sample in question was CD8+ T cells from cultured PBMCs, obtained from culture after CMV antigen stimulation. Receptors originate from a human donor in good health (CMV status not recorded). Some clones in this sample may be carry-over from other donors' samples. Each CDR3 is given with its conserved first and last residue. D genes are given only for firm matches. Size values are once, few and many counts, or a class for expanded clones, and some rows have none.

TRBJ2-1 | NA | NA | TRBV7-9 | CASSPLDGSSYNEQFF | TGTGCCAGCAGCCCACTGGACGGGAGCTCCTACAATGAGCAGTTCTTC
TRBJ1-1 | few | TRBD1 | TRBV7-6 | CASSGDRDAEAFF | TGTGCCAGCAGCGGAGACAGGGACGCTGAAGCTTTCTTT
TRBJ1-1 | few | NA | TRBV14 | CASSPKRGWDTEAFF | TGTGCCAGCAGCCCGAAGAGGGGCTGGGACACTGAAGCTTTCTTT
TRBJ2-5 | NA | TRBD1 | TRBV10-3 | CAISPWGQGAPGETQYF | TGTGCCATCAGTCCTTGGGGACAGGGGGCGCCGGGGGAGACCCAGTACTTC
TRBJ2-1 | many | TRBD1 | TRBV7-2 | CASSPLPGQFFVEGIDEQFF | TGTGCCAGCAGCCCACTTCCGGGACAGTTTTTTGTCGAAGGTATCGATGAGCAGTTCTTC
TRBJ2-5 | few | TRBD2 | TRBV29-1 | CSVEAASGRETQYF | TGCAGCGTTGAAGCGGCTAGCGGGAGAGAGACCCAGTACTTC
TRBJ1-1 | NA | TRBD1 | TRBV7-9 | CASSLGQGRETEAFF | TGTGCCAGCAGCTTGGGACAGGGGAGGGAGACTGAAGCTTTCTTT
TRBJ2-5 | NA | NA | TRBV25-1 | CASSEKEDPGETQYF | TGTGCCAGCAGTGAAAAGGAGGACCCTGGGGAGACCCAGTACTTC
TRBJ1-1 | many | NA | TRBV11-2 | CASSLPITGEAFF | TGTGCCAGCAGCTTGCCCATTACAGGGGAAGCTTTCTTT
TRBJ2-1 | few | NA | TRBV12-3/TRBV12-4 | CASSFDPAGNEQFF | TGTGCCAGCAGTTTCGATCCGGCAGGGAATGAGCAGTTCTTC
TRBJ1-4 | NA | NA | TRBV7-2 | CASSLEVRVRPGEKLFF | TGTGCCAGCAGCTTAGAAGTGAGAGTCCGGCCCGGGGAAAAACTGTTTTTT
TRBJ2-1 | medium-sized | NA | TRBV4-1 | CASSLRGGGHEQFF | TGCGCCAGCAGCTTGAGGGGGGGCGGCCATGAGCAGTTCTTC
TRBJ2-7 | few | NA | TRBV18 | CASSPEYGTYEQYF | TGTGCCAGCTCCCCGGAGTACGGAACCTACGAGCAGTACTTC
TRBJ2-3 | few | NA | TRBV14 | CASSQARDGFSDTQYF | TGTGCCAGCAGCCAAGCTCGCGACGGATTCTCGGATACGCAGTATTTT
TRBJ2-2 | few | NA | TRBV2 | CASSYHVGPNTGELFF | TGTGCCAGCAGCTATCACGTGGGTCCGAACACCGGGGAGCTGTTTTTT
TRBJ1-5 | few | NA | TRBV7-9 | CASSPRDHNQPQHF | TGTGCCAGCAGCCCCCGGGACCACAATCAGCCCCAGCATTTT
TRBJ2-1 | NA | NA | TRBV12-5 | CASGLGGGGSSYNEQFF | TGTGCTAGTGGTTTGGGGGGTGGGGGTAGCTCATACAATGAGCAGTTCTTC
TRBJ2-7 | NA | TRBD1 | TRBV27 | CASSSGTGGFYEQYF | TGTGCCAGCAGTTCCGGGACAGGGGGCTTCTACGAGCAGTACTTC
TRBJ2-1 | few | NA | TRBV6-5 | CASSTSASGEQFF | TGTGCCAGCAGTACAAGCGCGTCAGGTGAGCAGTTCTTC
TRBJ2-2 | few | NA | TRBV6-5 | CASSYYDTLTGELFF | TGTGCCAGCAGTTATTATGACACCCTCACCGGGGAGCTGTTTTTT
TRBJ2-7 | NA | NA | TRBV12-3/TRBV12-4 | CASSSQGIGPEQYF | TGTGCCAGCAGTTCCCAGGGAATCGGACCCGAGCAGTACTTC
TRBJ1-5 | few | NA | TRBV7-2 | CASSLALAGEPNQPQHF | TGTGCCAGCAGCTTAGCGCTGGCAGGGGAGCCCAATCAGCCCCAGCATTTT
TRBJ1-2 | NA | TRBD1 | TRBV14 | CASSRIDRVEAVDYGYTF | TGTGCCAGCAGCCGAATTGACAGGGTGGAGGCGGTCGACTATGGCTACACCTTC
TRBJ1-2 | NA | NA | TRBV12-3/TRBV12-4 | CASSLGGLNYGYTF | TGTGCCAGCAGTTTAGGGGGGCTCAACTATGGCTACACCTTC
TRBJ1-4 | NA | NA | TRBV7-8 | CASSLDRTGGEKLFF | TGTGCCAGCAGCTTAGATAGAACAGGCGGCGAAAAACTGTTTTTT
TRBJ1-1 | NA | NA | TRBV7-8 | CASSTYENTEAFF | TGTGCCAGCAGCACTTATGAGAACACTGAAGCTTTCTTT
TRBJ1-1 | few | TRBD1 | TRBV6-5 | CASSSQWDRGNTEAFF | TGTGCCAGCAGTTCTCAATGGGACAGGGGGAACACTGAAGCTTTCTTT
TRBJ2-1 | few | NA | TRBV6-2/TRBV6-3 | CASSYAGSSYNEQFF | TGTGCCAGCAGTTACGCAGGGAGCTCCTACAATGAGCAGTTCTTC
TRBJ2-1 | NA | TRBD2 | TRBV7-6 | CASSLVSGMVSSYNEQFF | TGTGCCAGCAGCTTAGTTAGCGGGATGGTGAGCTCCTACAATGAGCAGTTCTTC
TRBJ2-1 | few | TRBD1 | TRBV20-1 | CSARVWGQGNYNEQFF | TGCAGTGCTAGAGTTTGGGGACAGGGGAACTACAATGAGCAGTTCTTC
TRBJ2-7 | NA | NA | TRBV6-1 | CASSEGLGAYEQYF | TGTGCCAGCAGTGAAGGACTGGGGGCTTACGAGCAGTACTTC
TRBJ2-5 | NA | TRBD2 | TRBV14 | CASSYRLAGRHQETQYF | TGTGCCAGCAGCTACAGACTAGCGGGGCGCCACCAAGAGACCCAGTACTTC
TRBJ2-3 | few | TRBD2 | TRBV10-3 | CALGGGDDTQYF | TGTGCCTTGGGGGGAGGGGACGATACGCAGTATTTT
TRBJ1-1 | few | NA | TRBV12-3/TRBV12-4 | CASTSGEVAFF | TGTGCCAGCACCTCCGGGGAGGTCGCTTTCTTT
TRBJ2-3 | few | NA | TRBV6-1 | CASSEQDTQYF | TGTGCCAGCAGTGAGCAGGATACGCAGTATTTT
TRBJ2-7 | NA | TRBD1 | TRBV4-1 | CASSLDRGGDEQYF | TGCGCCAGCAGCCTGGACAGGGGGGGGGACGAGCAGTACTTC
TRBJ1-5 | few | TRBD1 | TRBV6-5 | CASSYSGQGKQPQHF | TGTGCCAGCAGTTACTCCGGACAGGGCAAACAGCCCCAGCATTTT
TRBJ2-7 | NA | TRBD1 | TRBV25-1 | CASSASDRVRTGSYEQYF | TGTGCCAGCAGTGCCTCGGACAGGGTACGGACGGGCTCCTACGAGCAGTACTTC
TRBJ2-4 | few | NA | TRBV7-2 | CASSPHGPLAKNIQYF | TGTGCCAGCAGCCCCCACGGGCCACTAGCCAAAAACATTCAGTACTTC
TRBJ2-5 | NA | TRBD2 | TRBV7-3 | CASSLEGPGGTQYF | TGTGCCAGCAGCTTAGAGGGGCCGGGAGGGACCCAGTACTTC
TRBJ1-1 | few | TRBD1 | TRBV7-2 | CASSSGQKNTEAFF | TGTGCCAGCAGCTCGGGACAGAAGAACACTGAAGCTTTCTTT
TRBJ1-1 | NA | TRBD1 | TRBV6-5 | CASSYPTGMNTEAFF | TGTGCCAGCAGTTACCCGACAGGGATGAACACTGAAGCTTTCTTT
TRBJ2-1 | once | NA | TRBV7-6 | CASSGTASSYNEQFF | TGTGCCAGCAGCGGGACGGCGAGCTCCTACAATGAGCAGTTCTTC
TRBJ1-1 | once | NA | TRBV20-1 | CSARAGGTEAFF | TGCAGTGCTAGGGCCGGGGGCACTGAAGCTTTCTTT
TRBJ1-1 | few | NA | TRBV6-8 | CASDLGGSTFF | TGTGCCAGCGACTTAGGGGGATCTACTTTCTTT
TRBJ2-2 | NA | TRBD1 | TRBV4-1 | CASRFRDRSNTGELFF | TGCGCCAGCAGGTTCCGGGACAGGTCGAACACCGGGGAGCTGTTTTTT
TRBJ1-1 | few | NA | TRBV4-1 | CASSQPPGLEAFF | TGCGCCAGCAGCCAACCCCCGGGTCTAGAAGCTTTCTTT